This is a list of T cell receptor beta chains from one sample in a study of shared clonotypes between healthy human individuals. Only in-frame clones appear in the TCRdb table, and some are missing; sequencing was by immunoSEQ multiplex PCR. Among some 1 million clones listed, around 76% were seen once. Sequencing input: memory CD4+ T cells sorted from blood. Receptor source: a man aged 18 to 29 in good health. The CDR3 runs from the conserved cysteine through the conserved F or W. A D gene is named only where the DNA matches it firmly. The size of a clone is reported for some rows only, either as once, few or many, or as a class for expanded clones.

V	D	length	J	size	CDR3	DNA
TRBV5-4	NA	15	TRBJ2-3	NA	CASSLIPGGTDTQYF	TGTGCCAGCAGCTTGATCCCAGGAGGCACAGATACGCAGTATTTT
TRBV10-3	NA	11	TRBJ1-1	NA	CATQAAREAFF	TGTGCCACACAGGCAGCGCGTGAAGCTTTCTTT
TRBV6-6	NA	12	TRBJ2-3	NA	CASNPPTDTQYF	TGTGCCAGCAACCCACCAACAGATACGCAGTATTTT
TRBV6-5	TRBD1	16	TRBJ2-1	NA	CASSYLAGQGADEQFF	TGTGCCAGCAGTTACCTCGCTGGACAGGGCGCCGATGAGCAGTTCTTC
TRBV7-2	NA	14	TRBJ2-4	NA	CASSLAGAKNIQYF	TGTGCCAGCAGCTTAGCGGGAGCCAAAAACATTCAGTACTTC
TRBV7-7	NA	15	TRBJ1-4	NA	CASSRDIATNEKLFF	TGTGCTAGCAGCCGGGACATTGCAACTAATGAAAAACTGTTTTTT
TRBV15	NA	14	TRBJ2-5	NA	CATSRVRWRETQYF	TGTGCCACCAGCAGAGTGAGGTGGCGGGAGACCCAGTACTTC
TRBV28	NA	12	TRBJ1-5	NA	CASSFSNQPQHF	TGTGCCAGCAGTTTCTCGAATCAGCCCCAGCATTTT
TRBV11-3	NA	14	TRBJ1-5	few	CASSTRTVNQPQHF	TGTGCCAGCAGCACAAGGACAGTTAATCAGCCCCAGCATTTT
TRBV28	NA	13	TRBJ1-6	NA	CATTGGGPPPLHF	TGTGCCACGACGGGGGGGGGTCCGCCACCCCTCCACTTT
TRBV2	NA	16	TRBJ1-4	NA	CASGTLTSSRGEKLFF	TGTGCCAGCGGTACCTTGACATCCTCACGGGGTGAAAAACTGTTTTTT
TRBV6-1	NA	14	TRBJ2-3	NA	CASSEVQGADTQYF	TGTGCCAGCAGTGAAGTTCAGGGCGCAGATACGCAGTATTTT
TRBV2	TRBD1	14	TRBJ1-5	NA	CASSSDRKNQPQHF	TGTGCCAGCAGTTCGGACAGGAAAAATCAGCCCCAGCATTTT
TRBV5-4	TRBD2	18	TRBJ2-2	NA	CASSRLGGGHPNTGELFF	TGTGCCAGCAGCCGTTTGGGCGGGGGTCATCCGAACACCGGGGAGCTGTTTTTT
TRBV11-2	NA	14	TRBJ2-1	NA	CASSLGLVGHEQFF	TGTGCCAGCAGCTTAGGACTCGTCGGCCATGAGCAGTTCTTC
TRBV30	NA	15	TRBJ1-6	NA	CAWREGGNYNSPLHF	TGTGCCTGGAGGGAGGGGGGAAATTATAATTCACCCCTCCACTTT
TRBV7-9	NA	15	TRBJ1-5	NA	CASSPDGRNNQPQHF	TGTGCCAGCAGCCCGGACGGGAGGAACAATCAGCCCCAGCATTTT
TRBV4-1	TRBD2	16	TRBJ2-3	NA	CASSQGNSLAADTQYF	TGCGCCAGCAGCCAAGGTAACTCCCTAGCGGCAGATACGCAGTATTTT
TRBV6-1	NA	17	TRBJ1-6	NA	CASSEWPRDGLNSPLHF	TGTGCCAGCAGTGAATGGCCAAGGGACGGGCTGAATTCACCCCTCCACTTT
TRBV2	NA	13	TRBJ1-6	NA	CAGVGQSSSPLHF	TGTGCCGGAGTAGGACAGAGTTCTTCACCCCTCCACTTT
TRBV6-6	NA	16	TRBJ1-5	once	CASRLIPGRGNQPQHF	TGTGCCAGTCGACTCATTCCGGGACGGGGAAATCAGCCCCAGCATTTT
TRBV13	NA	17	TRBJ2-2	NA	CASSLWAELAYTGELFF	TGTGCCAGCAGCTTATGGGCAGAATTAGCGTACACCGGGGAGCTGTTTTTT
TRBV6-5	TRBD1	14	TRBJ2-2	once	CASAFDRVTGELFF	TGTGCCAGCGCCTTTGACAGGGTCACCGGGGAGCTGTTTTTT
TRBV12-5	TRBD1	15	TRBJ2-5	NA	CASGLGDRDQETQYF	TGTGCTAGTGGTTTGGGGGACAGAGACCAAGAGACCCAGTACTTC
TRBV9	NA	14	TRBJ1-1	NA	CASSGPNWNTEAFF	TGTGCCAGCAGCGGACCAAATTGGAACACTGAAGCTTTCTTT
TRBV6-5	NA	13	TRBJ1-6	NA	CASTSRQNSPLHF	TGTGCCAGCACCTCGCGACAGAATTCACCCCTCCACTTT
TRBV7-2	NA	14	TRBJ2-7	NA	CASSTQGWGNEQYF	TGTGCCAGCAGCACACAGGGATGGGGGAACGAGCAGTACTTC
TRBV29-1	NA	11	TRBJ1-1	few	CSVSELGTSFF	TGCAGCGTTTCAGAGCTGGGGACATCTTTCTTT
TRBV6-1	TRBD2	15	TRBJ2-7	once	CATRVAWGGSYEQYF	TGTGCCACCCGCGTCGCGTGGGGGGGGTCCTACGAGCAGTACTTC
TRBV20-1	NA	11	TRBJ2-7	NA	CSAETYYEQYF	TGCAGTGCTGAGACTTACTACGAGCAGTACTTC
TRBV28	NA	11	TRBJ2-7	NA	CASSLGREQYF	TGTGCCAGCAGTTTAGGTCGGGAGCAGTACTTC
TRBV30	TRBD1	11	TRBJ1-2	NA	CASSGGWGYTF	TGTGCCTCCTCAGGGGGCTGGGGCTACACCTTC
TRBV28	NA	15	TRBJ1-1	NA	CASSLSAGKYPEAFF	TGTGCCAGCAGTTTATCGGCAGGGAAGTACCCTGAAGCTTTCTTT
TRBV11-2	TRBD2	16	TRBJ2-5	NA	CASSRLAGGRQETQYF	TGCGCCAGCAGCCGACTAGCGGGAGGGCGTCAAGAGACCCAGTACTTC
TRBV6-1	NA	15	TRBJ1-3	few	CASRATGSSGNTIYF	TGTGCCAGCAGGGCTACAGGGAGCTCTGGAAACACCATATATTTT